This T cell receptor beta chain was recorded in a study of CD8 T cells in Susac syndrome. Random hexamers were used to reverse transcribe the RNA input (about 0.5 to 1 ug). TCR beta CDR3 was amplified by immunoSEQ multiplex PCR. This amplification extended across 54 Vbeta and 13 Jbeta segments. TCRdb called the immunoSEQ multiplex PCR reads again in MiXCR, with one record for every CDR3 protein. The sample records under 200,000 distinct CDR3 sequences, approximately 96% being singletons. Notes on the study in general: Individuals included in the TCR sequencing and HLA analysis were acknowledged by the study to be relatively few in number.

The germline CDR1 and CDR2 sequences are SQVTM and ANQGSEA. The CDR3 spans 14 residues. The ends lost 7 bases at V and 0 bases at J; junction bases unmatched: 6. Controls comprised healthy donors matched for age and sex. On this clonotype itself: Its cognate antigen is unknown.

The sample taken for sequencing was CD4+ T cells from PBMCs. V and J are TRBV29-1 and TRBJ1-1; the match to TRBD1 covers 9 bases. This clonotype was obtained from a human donor in good health. CDR3 loop: CSGHRGPMNTEAFF. CDR3 sequence (DNA): TGCAGCGGGCACAGGGGGCCTATGAACACTGAAGCTTTCTTT.